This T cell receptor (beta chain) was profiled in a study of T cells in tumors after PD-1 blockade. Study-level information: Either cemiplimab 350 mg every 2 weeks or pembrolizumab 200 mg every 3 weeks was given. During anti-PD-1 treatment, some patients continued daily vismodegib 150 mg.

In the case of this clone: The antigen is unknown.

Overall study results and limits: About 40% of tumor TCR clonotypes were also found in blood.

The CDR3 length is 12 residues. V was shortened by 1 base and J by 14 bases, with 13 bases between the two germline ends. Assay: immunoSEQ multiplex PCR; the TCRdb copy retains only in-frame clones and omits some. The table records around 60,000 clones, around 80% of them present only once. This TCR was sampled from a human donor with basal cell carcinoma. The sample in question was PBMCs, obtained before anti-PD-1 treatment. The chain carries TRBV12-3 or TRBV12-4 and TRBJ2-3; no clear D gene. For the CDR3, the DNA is TGTGCCAGCAGTTTAGGGCTTGGCCCCCCGTATTTT. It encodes CASSLGLGPPYF.